This TCR beta chain came from a study of T cells in Graves' hyperthyroidism and ophthalmopathy. In the study overall: Peripheral blood draws took place at initial diagnosis, ahead of any treatment.

Subjects aged 18 to 65 presented with newly diagnosed hyperthyroidism of less than 2 months' duration. Diagnosis rested on symptoms, serum thyroxine and TRAb, thyroid ultrasound, and orbital computed tomography. In this sample, this clonotype turned up a few times. Its target is unknown. TCR beta CDR3 sequences were amplified from RNA transcripts. The HTBI primer set drove a first-round RT-PCR of the TCR CDR3. TCRdb re-called the multiplex PCR reads through MiXCR, storing one row per CDR3 protein. Of hundreds of thousands of distinct CDR3 sequences listed, around 15% are singletons. With V trimmed by 5 bases and J by 6 bases, 5 bases remained unmatched. The CDR3 covers 14 residues. CDR1 MNHNS and CDR2 SASEGT come from the germline V gene. Overall study results and limits: Most thyroid clonotypes that were expanded above 0.001 also turned up in blood.

This chain joins TRBV6-1 and TRBJ1-4, with TRBD1 identical over 8 bases. Input material: blood. The clonotype was recovered from a woman aged 18 to 35 with Graves' hyperthyroidism. This CDR3 reads CASSPGTGYEKLFF. In DNA form, the CDR3 reads TGTGCCAGCAGTCCCGGGACAGGCTATGAAAAACTGTTTTTT.